This TCR beta chain was retrieved from a study of cytomegalovirus exposure and HLA in healthy donors. As for the study in general: About 80 million unique TCRs from HLA-typed donors were held in an early data release. Study results and limitations: A prior analysis recorded that most TCR beta V segments were productive about 90% or about 30% of the time. A later analysis appeared to link common viral pathogens to several of the most significant clusters. TCR beta sequences reportedly predicted most subjects' HLA-A and HLA-B alleles accurately.

Comments on this clone: As yet, its antigen is unknown.

V was trimmed by 8 bases and J by 2 bases, leaving 12 bases between them. This CDR3 spans 13 amino acids. The V gene's germline CDR1 is MNHNS and CDR2 SASEGT. Use of 60 Vbeta and 13 Jbeta primers characterized the PCR. Assay used: immunoSEQ multiplex PCR; TCRdb lists only in-frame clones, some missing. The table records roughly 180,000 clones, around 79% of them present only once. The chain couples TRBV6-1 to TRBJ2-5; tentative D call: TRBD1 (5 bases). Sequenced material: PBMCs. This receptor was identified in a middle-aged man in good health and CMV-seropositive. Here the CDR3 reads CASARQQQETQYF. The CDR3 DNA sequence: TGTGCCAGCGCCAGACAGCAGCAAGAGACCCAGTACTTC.